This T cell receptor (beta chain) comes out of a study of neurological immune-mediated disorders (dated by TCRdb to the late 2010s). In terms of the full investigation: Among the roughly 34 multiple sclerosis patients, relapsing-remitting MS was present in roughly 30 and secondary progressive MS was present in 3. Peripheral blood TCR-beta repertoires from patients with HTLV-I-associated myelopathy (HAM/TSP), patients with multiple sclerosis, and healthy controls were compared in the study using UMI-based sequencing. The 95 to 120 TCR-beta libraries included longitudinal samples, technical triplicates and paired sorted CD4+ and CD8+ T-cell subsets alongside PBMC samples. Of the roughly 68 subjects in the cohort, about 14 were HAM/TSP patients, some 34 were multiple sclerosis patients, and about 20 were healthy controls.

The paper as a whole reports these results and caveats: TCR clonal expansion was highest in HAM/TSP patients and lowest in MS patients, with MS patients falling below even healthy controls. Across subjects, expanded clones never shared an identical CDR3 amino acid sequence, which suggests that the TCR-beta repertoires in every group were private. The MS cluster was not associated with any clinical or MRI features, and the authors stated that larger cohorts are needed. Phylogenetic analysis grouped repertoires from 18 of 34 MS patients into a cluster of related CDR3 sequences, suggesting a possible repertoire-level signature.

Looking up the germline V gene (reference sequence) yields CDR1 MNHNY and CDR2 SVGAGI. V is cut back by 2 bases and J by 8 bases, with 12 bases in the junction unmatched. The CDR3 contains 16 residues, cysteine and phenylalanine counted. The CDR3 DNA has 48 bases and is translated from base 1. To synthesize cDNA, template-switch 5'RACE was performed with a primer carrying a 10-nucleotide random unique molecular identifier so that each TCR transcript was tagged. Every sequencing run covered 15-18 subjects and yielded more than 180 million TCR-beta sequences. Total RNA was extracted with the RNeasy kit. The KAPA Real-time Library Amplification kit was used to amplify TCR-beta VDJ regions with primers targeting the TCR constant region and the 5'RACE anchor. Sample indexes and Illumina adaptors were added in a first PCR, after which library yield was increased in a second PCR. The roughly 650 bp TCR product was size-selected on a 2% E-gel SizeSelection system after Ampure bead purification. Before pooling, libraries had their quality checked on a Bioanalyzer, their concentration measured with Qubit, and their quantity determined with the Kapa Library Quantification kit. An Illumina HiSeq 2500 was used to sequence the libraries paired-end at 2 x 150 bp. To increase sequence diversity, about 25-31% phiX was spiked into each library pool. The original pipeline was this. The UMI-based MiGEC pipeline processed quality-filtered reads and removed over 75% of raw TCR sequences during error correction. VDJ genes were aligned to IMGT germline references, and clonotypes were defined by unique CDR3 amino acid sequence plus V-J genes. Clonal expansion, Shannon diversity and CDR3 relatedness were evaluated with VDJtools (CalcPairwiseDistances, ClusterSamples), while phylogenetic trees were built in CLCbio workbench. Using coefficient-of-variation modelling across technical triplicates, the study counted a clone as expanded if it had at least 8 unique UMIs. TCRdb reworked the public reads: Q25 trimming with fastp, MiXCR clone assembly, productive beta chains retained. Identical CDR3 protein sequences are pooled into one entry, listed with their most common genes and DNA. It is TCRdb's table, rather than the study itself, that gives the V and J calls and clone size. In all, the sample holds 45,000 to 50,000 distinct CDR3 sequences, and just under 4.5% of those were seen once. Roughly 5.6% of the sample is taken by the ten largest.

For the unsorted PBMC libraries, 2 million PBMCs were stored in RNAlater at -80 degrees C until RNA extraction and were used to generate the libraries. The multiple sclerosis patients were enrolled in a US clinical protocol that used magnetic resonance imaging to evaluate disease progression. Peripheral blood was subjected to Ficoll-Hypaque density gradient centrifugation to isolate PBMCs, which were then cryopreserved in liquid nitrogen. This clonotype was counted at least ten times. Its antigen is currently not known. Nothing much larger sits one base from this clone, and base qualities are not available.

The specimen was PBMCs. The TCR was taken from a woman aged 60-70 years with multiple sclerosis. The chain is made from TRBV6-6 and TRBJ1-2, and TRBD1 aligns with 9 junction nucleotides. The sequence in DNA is TGTGCCAGCAGTTACCCAAGATCACAGGGGGCGCGAGGCTACACCTTC. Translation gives CASSYPRSQGARGYTF.